This T cell receptor beta chain is from a study of blood T cell repertoires in COVID-19. V was pared by 3 bases and J by 0 bases, with 19 bases between. The CDR3 is 18 residues long. Germline lookup yields CDR1 SGHRS and CDR2 YFSETQ. TCRdb keeps only in-frame clones here, not all; method: immunoSEQ multiplex PCR. The data hold more than 150,000 clones, with less than 90% observed a single time. The chain recombines TRBV5-1 with TRBJ1-3; no definite D call. Sequenced: peripheral blood. The sequence was collected from a man aged 18 to 29 with active or convalescent COVID-19. The CDR3 region has the DNA TGCGCCAGCAGCTCCGACTCGTCGGCACCGAGCTCTGGAAACACCATATATTTT. Its protein is CASSSDSSAPSSGNTIYF.